This T cell receptor beta chain originates from a study of post-analysis software for immune sequencing data. The wider study: Relapsing-remitting, secondary progressive and progressive-relapsing multiple sclerosis were all included among the disease courses. General observations from the study: A handful of TRBV segments were significantly more frequent in patients than in controls. TRBV5-6, TRBV5-1 and TRBV20-1 were among these segments.

Tagging with unique molecular identifiers was a feature of the TCR beta cDNA libraries. TCRdb called the PCR reads again in MiXCR, with one record for every CDR3 protein. The table has around 770,000 distinct CDR3 sequences, about half seen once; the top ten hold 4.9%. Of note for this clonotype: The antigen remains unidentified.

This CDR3 has 14 amino acids. Germline assignment: CDR1 SEHNR and CDR2 FQNEAQ (reference sequence). Trimming pared 3 bases from V and 3 bases from J, leaving 9 bases between. This clonotype was obtained from a girl aged 10 to 17 with multiple sclerosis. This chain joins TRBV7-9 and TRBJ2-1; no reliable D call. Sequencing used blood. The CDR3 DNA reads TGTGCCAGCAGCTTGACATCCCGCTACAATGAGCAGTTCTTC. This sequence encodes CASSLTSRYNEQFF.